Below, 16 T cell receptor beta chains from the same sample are listed, as sequenced in a study of blood T cell repertoires in COVID-19. Data came from immunoSEQ multiplex PCR; TCRdb stores just in-frame clones and leaves some out. The data contain over 400,000 clones, roughly nine tenths of them singletons. The sequencing sample was made of peripheral blood. All receptors come from a woman between 50 and 59 years old with COVID-19, enrolled during active disease.

The CDR3, as DNA: TGTGCCAGTAGTATCCAGGACTCTGGGGCCAACGTCCTGACTTTC. Amino acid sequence: CASSIQDSGANVLTF. The rearrangement joins TRBV19 to TRBJ2-6; D not resolved. Trimming pared 3 bases from V and 0 bases from J, leaving 6 bases between. CDR1 LNHDA and CDR2 SQIVND come from the germline V gene (reference sequence). The CDR3 runs 15 residues. Combining the CDR3 with reference TRBV19 and TRBJ2-6 gives the whole variable domain DGGITQSPKYLFRKEGQNVTLSCEQNLNHDAMYWYRQDPGQGLRLIYYSQIVNDFQKGDIAEGYSVSREKKESFPLTVTSAQKNPTAFYLCASSIQDSGANVLTFGAGSRLTVL.

This chain uses TRBV6-5 with TRBJ1-2, with D hard to call. Looked up from germline, CDR1 is MNHEY and CDR2 is SVGAGI. V was trimmed by 4 bases and J by 6 bases, leaving 3 bases between them. CDR3 length: 10 residues. The CDR3 is CASSFDGYTF. CDR3 nucleotides: TGTGCCAGCAGTTTCGATGGCTACACCTTC.

This clone was seen only a few times. The J gene is TRBJ1-2, the V gene TRBV3-1 (or the pseudogene TRBV3-2); no clear D. V was clipped by 3 bases and J by 6 bases, with 5 bases between them. CDR3 size: 11 residues. CDR1 and CDR2 (germline): LGHDT, YNNKEL (reference sequence). The CDR3 spells CASSHVHGYTF. DNA of the CDR3: TGTGCCAGCAGCCACGTCCATGGCTACACCTTC.

This rearrangement joins TRBV21-1 to TRBJ1-5. TRBV21-1 is described as a pseudogene. CDR3 length: 17 residues. CDR3 nucleotide sequence: TGTGCCAGCAGCAAAGCTTATATCCGGGAAGATGATCAGCCCCAGCATTTT. It translates to CASSKAYIREDDQPQHF.

This sequence joins TRBV4-1 and TRBJ2-3; TRBD1 matches 10 bases. The V gene end was trimmed by 8 bases and the J gene end by 5 bases; junction bases not matched to a gene: 4. This CDR3 has 13 residues. Germline V lookup: CDR1 MGHRA, CDR2 YSYEKL. The CDR3 reads CASPGQGGDTQYF. CDR3 in DNA: TGCGCCAGCCCCGGACAGGGGGGAGATACGCAGTATTTT.

The rearrangement uses TRBV2 and TRBJ2-5, with 9 nucleotides matching TRBD1. This CDR3 spans 11 amino acids. V lost 10 bases to trimming and J lost 5 bases; unmatched junction nucleotides: 2. CDR1 and CDR2 from the germline V gene are SNHLY and FYNNEI. This CDR3 is CAIDRGETQYF. The CDR3 nucleotides read TGTGCCATCGACAGGGGGGAGACCCAGTACTTC.

CDR3 protein: CASSRGASTGELFF. The CDR3 nucleotides are TGTGCCAGTAGCCGGGGGGCGAGCACCGGGGAGCTGTTTTTT. This chain links TRBV19 with TRBJ2-2; possible D gene TRBD2, 7 bases. CDR1 and CDR2 (germline): LNHDA, SQIVND (reference sequence). The CDR3 covers 14 residues. The V gene lost 6 bases and the J gene lost 4 bases, with 12 bases spanning the gap.

The chain couples TRBV28 to TRBJ2-1; 9 bases fit TRBD1. Germline V gives CDR1 MDHEN, CDR2 SYDVKM. The V and J ends lost 5 bases and 9 bases, in that order; junction bases with no gene match: 14. The CDR3 totals 16 residues. The CDR3 DNA reads TGTGCCAGCAGTAAGCGGTGGGACAGGGAGAAAGGTGAGCAGTTCTTC. Its protein is CASSKRWDREKGEQFF. The full variable domain, its missing parts supplied by reference TRBV28 and TRBJ2-1, is DVKVTQSSRYLVKRTGEKVFLECVQDMDHENMFWYRQDPGLGLRLIYFSYDVKMKEKGDIPEGYSVSREKKERFSLILESASTNQTSMYLCASSKRWDREKGEQFFGPGTRLTVL.

This chain links TRBV10-2 with TRBJ1-4; D unresolved. Trimming removed 3 bases at V and 0 bases at J, with 8 bases between. The CDR3 loop spans 15 amino acids. The germline CDR1 and CDR2 sequences are WSHSY and SAAADI. The DNA for the CDR3 is TGCGCCAGCAGTGATTGGCCATCAACTAATGAAAAACTGTTTTTT. It codes for CASSDWPSTNEKLFF.

This chain links TRBV18 with TRBJ1-1, with a weak D call TRBD1 (5 bases). The CDR3 loop spans 15 amino acids. Germline V gene data show CDR1 as KGHSH and CDR2 as LQKENI. V was pared by 2 bases and J by 4 bases, with 14 bases between. CDR3 nucleotides: TGTGCCAGCTCACCAGGAGGGCTAGGGACCACTGAAGCTTTCTTT. This sequence encodes CASSPGGLGTTEAFF. Full variable domain (remainder filled in from reference TRBV18 and TRBJ1-1): NAGVMQNPRHLVRRRGQEARLRCSPMKGHSHVYWYRQLPEEGLKFMVYLQKENIIDESGMPKERFSAEFPKEGPSILRIQQVVRGDSAAYFCASSPGGLGTTEAFFGQGTRLTVV.

V usage is TRBV5-6 and J usage is TRBJ1-1, with a tentative D call TRBD1 (6 bases). This CDR3 contains 14 residues. The V gene's germline CDR1 is SGHDT and CDR2 YYEEEE. V was trimmed by 0 bases and J by 5 bases, leaving 11 bases between them. This chain's CDR3 is CASSLVGGMTEAFF. The CDR3 DNA sequence: TGTGCCAGCAGCTTGGTTGGGGGCATGACTGAAGCTTTCTTT.

The chain recombines TRBV6-2 or TRBV6-3 with TRBJ2-7; weak D call: TRBD2 (6 bases). Germline CDR1 MNHEY, CDR2 SVGEGT. V was pared by 6 bases and J by 2 bases, with 14 bases between. The CDR3 is 14 residues long. The CDR3 DNA follows: TGTGCCAGCAGCCCCGGGGGTGGGACCTACGAGCAGTACTTC. It translates to CASSPGGGTYEQYF.

The sample holds one count of this clone. J is TRBJ2-3 and V is TRBV3-1 (or the pseudogene TRBV3-2); no clear D gene. The ends were cut back, 4 bases at V and 0 bases at J, with 14 bases in the middle. The CDR3 totals 16 residues. From germline, CDR1 is LGHDT and CDR2 YNNKEL (reference sequence). This chain's CDR3 is CASSPDPWASTDTQYF. CDR3 bases: TGTGCCAGCAGCCCCGACCCCTGGGCGAGCACAGATACGCAGTATTTT.

V and J are TRBV3-1 (or the pseudogene TRBV3-2) and TRBJ1-1, with TRBD1 as a possible D gene (5 bases). The germline V gene encodes CDR1 LGHDT and CDR2 YNNKEL (reference sequence). The CDR3 covers 14 residues. V shed 3 bases and J shed 3 bases, with 11 bases lying between them. In DNA, the CDR3 is TGTGCCAGCAGCCATCGCGGGGGGGACACTGAAGCTTTCTTT. Translating gives CASSHRGGDTEAFF.

The genes are TRBV30 and TRBJ1-1; a possible D gene is TRBD1 (6 bases). CDR1 and CDR2 from the germline V gene are GTSNPN and SVGIG (reference sequence). The CDR3 has 11 amino acids. The V gene lost 3 bases and the J gene lost 11 bases, with 13 bases spanning the gap. The DNA of the CDR3 is TGTGCCTGGAGGACAGGCCCGAAGGCTTTCTTT. Residues: CAWRTGPKAFF. The variable domain in full, completed from reference TRBV30 and TRBJ1-1, reads SQTIHQWPATLVQPVGSPLSLECTVEGTSNPNLYWYRQAAGRGLQLLFYSVGIGQISSEVPQNLSASRPQDRQFILSSKKLLLSDSGFYLCAWRTGPKAFFGQGTRLTVV.

J is TRBJ2-7 and V is TRBV18; a possible D gene is TRBD1 (6 bases). CDR3 length: 13 amino acids. Deletions cut 2 bases from V and 6 bases from J, with 11 bases between. CDR1 and CDR2 from the germline V gene are KGHSH and LQKENI. In DNA, the CDR3 is TGTGCCAGCTCACCAGCCGGGACATTCGAGCAGTACTTC. Its translation is CASSPAGTFEQYF.